The 26 T cell receptor beta chains presented below share a single source sample, sequenced in a study of blood T cell dynamics during melanoma immunotherapy (TCRdb year 2020). Libraries came from the immunoSEQ multiplex PCR assay. TCRdb stores this immuneACCESS table with in-frame sequences only. Part of the clones is absent; in the studies checked, under half of the shortfall reflects unresolved V genes, and no reason is known for the rest. In this sample the table shows 20,000 to 25,000 clones, around nine tenths of which occur a single time. The top ten hold approximately 1.2% of the sample. The time point label here, explained by the study, means: pre-treatment baseline. The sequencing here drew on blood, taken from a patient treated with checkpoint blockade. Receptor source: a human donor with melanoma.

The rearrangement joins TRBV6-5 to TRBJ2-3; no firm D call. V lost 6 bases, J lost 6 bases, and 13 bases lay in between. CDR1 and CDR2 (germline): MNHEY, SVGAGI. This CDR3 is 13 amino acids long. In DNA form, the CDR3 reads TGTGCCAGCAGGCCCGGACGTCTGGATACGCAGTATTTT. Translated: CASRPGRLDTQYF.

The chain combines TRBV11-2 with TRBJ1-2; TRBD1 is a possible D gene (6 bases). The germline CDR1 and CDR2 sequences are SGHAT and FQNNGV. Trimming left V 3 bases short and J 3 bases short, with 11 bases between. This CDR3 has 14 residues. In DNA form, the CDR3 reads TGTGCCAGCAGCTTTCAGGGGACTCACTATGGCTACACCTTC. Protein sequence: CASSFQGTHYGYTF.

This rearrangement joins TRBV19 to TRBJ1-3; D unresolved. Trimming left V 7 bases short and J 5 bases short, with 9 bases between. Germline V gene data show CDR1 as LNHDA and CDR2 as SQIVND (reference sequence). The CDR3 spans 12 residues. The CDR3 DNA reads TGTGCCAGTACCCAAACACGAAACACCATATATTTT. Its protein is CASTQTRNTIYF. Variable domain in full (rest from reference TRBV19 and TRBJ1-3): DGGITQSPKYLFRKEGQNVTLSCEQNLNHDAMYWYRQDPGQGLRLIYYSQIVNDFQKGDIAEGYSVSREKKESFPLTVTSAQKNPTAFYLCASTQTRNTIYFGEGSWLTVV.

This chain uses TRBV20-1 with TRBJ1-1; a weak D match, TRBD1 (6 bases). The CDR3 runs 11 residues. Trimming took off 5 bases at V and 11 bases at J, with 15 bases between the two ends. The germline gives CDR1 DFQATT, CDR2 SNEGSKA (reference sequence). The CDR3 here is CSASPRTVAFF. The CDR3 nucleotides are TGCAGTGCTTCACCGCGGACAGTGGCTTTCTTT.

Only one count was recorded for this clone. J is TRBJ2-1 and V is TRBV19, with 7 bases identical to TRBD2. The germline CDR1 and CDR2 sequences are LNHDA and SQIVND (reference sequence). V lost 5 bases to trimming and J lost 9 bases; unmatched junction nucleotides: 16. This CDR3 region has 16 residues. CDR3: CASSPPRTRGRGEQFF. The CDR3 DNA is TGTGCCAGTAGTCCTCCCCGGACTAGGGGTCGAGGTGAGCAGTTCTTC. Drawing the rest from reference TRBV19 and TRBJ2-1, the complete variable domain is DGGITQSPKYLFRKEGQNVTLSCEQNLNHDAMYWYRQDPGQGLRLIYYSQIVNDFQKGDIAEGYSVSREKKESFPLTVTSAQKNPTAFYLCASSPPRTRGRGEQFFGPGTRLTVL.

The chain has TRBV2 and TRBJ2-7, with 11 bases that match TRBD2. The CDR3 contains 16 residues. V gave up 4 bases and J gave up 0 bases; unmatched junction bases: 5. The V gene's germline CDR1 is SNHLY and CDR2 FYNNEI. For the CDR3, the DNA is TGTGCCAGCAGTGTAGAGGGACTAGCGGACTCCTACGAGCAGTACTTC. It yields the protein CASSVEGLADSYEQYF. The full variable domain, with the rest looked up from reference TRBV2 and TRBJ2-7, is EPEVTQTPSHQVTQMGQEVILRCVPISNHLYFYWYRQILGQKVEFLVSFYNNEISEKSEIFDDQFSVERPDGSNFTLKIRSTKLEDSAMYFCASSVEGLADSYEQYFGPGTRLTVT.

The rearrangement joins TRBV5-4 to TRBJ1-1; no reliable D call. The CDR3 covers 13 residues. Germline values: CDR1 SGHNT, CDR2 YYREEE (reference sequence). V shed 0 bases and J shed 5 bases, with 8 bases lying between them. This CDR3 reads CASSLDRRTEAFF. CDR3 coding DNA: TGTGCCAGCAGCTTGGACCGTCGGACTGAAGCTTTCTTT.

CDR3: CASSSSGLAGNTDTQYF. The CDR3 DNA reads as TGTGCCAGCAGCTCCTCAGGACTAGCGGGGAACACAGATACGCAGTATTTT. The rearrangement joins TRBV7-3 to TRBJ2-3, with 12 positions matching TRBD2. Germline CDR1 and CDR2: SGHTA and FQGTGA. With 4 bases clipped from V and 2 bases from J, the junction kept 7 bases outside the gene matches. This CDR3 has 17 residues.

The rearrangement uses TRBV5-4 and TRBJ2-2; TRBD2 agrees at 8 bases. V was clipped by 4 bases and J by 4 bases; unmatched bases: 12. The CDR3 runs to 17 residues. Germline CDR1 is SGHNT and CDR2 is YYREEE (reference sequence). The CDR3 DNA reads as TGTGCCAGCAGCCCCCTCGCCGGGGGGGTCGTCACCGGGGAGCTGTTTTTT. Amino acids: CASSPLAGGVVTGELFF.

J is TRBJ2-6 and V is TRBV6-6; D possibly matches TRBD1 or TRBD2 (6 bases each). The CDR3 is made up of 15 amino acids. V was cut by 6 bases and J by 4 bases, with 13 bases left in between. Germline-derived CDR1 and CDR2 are MNHNY and SVGAGI (reference sequence). In DNA form, the CDR3 reads TGTGCCAGCAGCCCCGGGGGCTCGGGGGCCAACGTCCTGACTTTC. This codes for CASSPGGSGANVLTF.

The gene calls are TRBV19 and TRBJ2-3; 7 bases are a match to TRBD2. This CDR3 is built from 16 residues. The junction had 6 bases not matched to a gene; V was cut back by 3 bases and J by 0 bases. The germline V gene encodes CDR1 LNHDA and CDR2 SQIVND (reference sequence). In DNA, the CDR3 is TGTGCCAGTAGTATCCTAGCGGCAACTAGCACAGATACGCAGTATTTT. Its translation: CASSILAATSTDTQYF. Full variable domain (rest looked up from reference TRBV19 and TRBJ2-3): DGGITQSPKYLFRKEGQNVTLSCEQNLNHDAMYWYRQDPGQGLRLIYYSQIVNDFQKGDIAEGYSVSREKKESFPLTVTSAQKNPTAFYLCASSILAATSTDTQYFGPGTRLTVL.

The chain is built from TRBV18 and TRBJ2-5; D could derive from TRBD1 or TRBD2 (5 bases each). Germline values: CDR1 KGHSH, CDR2 LQKENI. The CDR3 has 12 amino acids. Trimming took 6 bases from V and 7 from J, leaving 12 bases between them. The CDR3 bases are TGTGCCAGCTCTTGGCTGAGGGGGACCCAGTACTTC. Translation: CASSWLRGTQYF.

The rearrangement links TRBV7-3 to TRBJ2-1; 9 bases are a match to TRBD2. The ends lost 5 bases at V and 5 bases at J; junction bases unmatched: 7. Germline V CDR1 and CDR2: SGHTA, FQGTGA. CDR3 size: 15 residues. For the CDR3, the DNA is TGTGCCAGCAGCCCTGTGCTAGCGGGACACAATGAGCAGTTCTTC. Translating gives CASSPVLAGHNEQFF.

This chain connects TRBV4-2 to TRBJ2-5, with 11 bases that match TRBD2. CDR1 and CDR2 from the germline V gene are LGHNA and YNFKEQ. Unmatched junction bases numbered 13, after V lost 2 bases and J lost 11 bases. CDR3 length equals 16 residues. The CDR3 DNA is TGTGCCAGCAGCCAATCTAGCGGGGGGACTCTACGTGGGCAGTACTTC. Translation gives CASSQSSGGTLRGQYF.

J is TRBJ2-1 and V is TRBV19, with no clear D. V gave up 7 bases and J gave up 0 bases, with 13 bases separating them. The CDR3 runs 15 residues. CDR1 and CDR2 (germline): LNHDA, SQIVND (reference sequence). The CDR3 DNA reads as TGTGCCAGTACCCCTTACCTTAGCTCCTACAATGAGCAGTTCTTC. Its protein is CASTPYLSSYNEQFF.

This chain links TRBV11-3 with TRBJ2-7; the D gene could be TRBD1 or TRBD2 (6 bases each). The germline gives CDR1 SGHNT, CDR2 YENEEA. The V end was cut by 5 bases, the J end by 1 base, with 15 bases between. The CDR3 is 15 residues long. Here the CDR3 DNA reads TGTGCCAGCAGCGTTCCGGGGGACAAGTCCTACGAGCAGTACTTC. This sequence encodes CASSVPGDKSYEQYF.

The DNA for the CDR3 is TGTGCCAGTAGTGGGGCAGGCGGAGAGACCCAGTACTTC. Protein sequence: CASSGAGGETQYF. The chain employs TRBV19 and TRBJ2-5; possibly TRBD1 for D (5 bases). V shed 5 bases and J shed 4 bases, with 11 bases lying between them. The CDR3 covers 13 residues. Per the germline V gene, CDR1 is LNHDA and CDR2 is SQIVND (reference sequence). The entire variable domain, with the rest obtained from reference TRBV19 and TRBJ2-5, is as follows: DGGITQSPKYLFRKEGQNVTLSCEQNLNHDAMYWYRQDPGQGLRLIYYSQIVNDFQKGDIAEGYSVSREKKESFPLTVTSAQKNPTAFYLCASSGAGGETQYFGPGTRLLVL.

J is TRBJ2-5 and V is TRBV5-1, with D uncertain. The J call may be wrong; the DNA end is better matched by TRBJ2-7. The CDR3 contains 13 residues. Germline CDR1 reads SGHRS; CDR2 reads YFSETQ. The CDR3, as DNA: TGCGCCAGCAGCCCCGCTGCAACGGACGAGCAGTACTTC. Protein sequence: CASSPAATDEQYF.

This chain links TRBV5-1 with TRBJ2-3, with TRBD2 matching over 8 bases. V gave up 0 bases and J gave up 1 base; unmatched junction bases: 1. The germline V gene encodes CDR1 SGHRS and CDR2 YFSETQ. CDR3 length equals 15 residues. CDR3 loop: CASSLEAGGTDTQYF. In DNA, the CDR3 is TGCGCCAGCAGCTTGGAAGCGGGGGGCACAGATACGCAGTATTTT.

The chain joins TRBV5-4 to TRBJ2-2, with D unresolved. The CDR3 contains 14 residues. Trimming took 7 bases from V and 0 from J, leaving 10 bases between them. Looked up from germline, CDR1 is SGHNT and CDR2 is YYREEE (reference sequence). The CDR3 coding sequence is TGTGCCAGCTCCGAAACAGCGAACACCGGGGAGCTGTTTTTT. Translation: CASSETANTGELFF.

CDR3 residues: CATSRDQGDTEAFF. As DNA, the CDR3 is TGTGCCACCAGCAGAGATCAAGGAGACACTGAAGCTTTCTTT. The genes are TRBV15 and TRBJ1-1; D is ambiguous. Looked up from germline, CDR1 is LNHNV and CDR2 is YYDKDF (reference sequence). The CDR3 runs to 14 residues. The germline V and J ends were trimmed by 0 bases and 3 bases, with 8 bases remaining between them.

This CDR3 is CASSSSRQLSSGNTIYF. The CDR3 nucleotides are TGTGCCAGCAGCTCCTCGAGACAGTTAAGCTCTGGAAACACCATATATTTT. The V gene is TRBV11-3, the J gene TRBJ1-3; TRBD1 might be the D (5 bases). Germline-derived CDR1 and CDR2 are SGHNT and YENEEA. The CDR3 is 17 residues long. V was pared by 4 bases and J by 0 bases, with 16 bases between.

This clone was recorded only once. The rearrangement links TRBV7-2 to TRBJ1-4; TRBD1 matches at 9 bases. The V gene end was trimmed by 2 bases and the J gene end by 11 bases; junction bases not matched to a gene: 9. Germline loops: CDR1 SGHTA, CDR2 FQGNSA. This CDR3 comprises 15 residues. CDR3 amino acids: CASSLPGTGTIKLFF. CDR3 nucleotides: TGTGCCAGCAGCTTACCCGGGACAGGGACAATTAAACTGTTTTTT.

The rearrangement uses TRBV29-1 and TRBJ2-5; D uncertain. The CDR3 covers 11 residues. Germline V gene sequence: CDR1 SQVTM, CDR2 ANQGSEA. CDR3 coding DNA: TGCGTGGGTGCTACCCGTGGGACCCAGTACTTC. Protein: CVGATRGTQYF.

V and J are TRBV6-4 and TRBJ2-7; a weak D match, TRBD1 (6 bases). The germline V and J ends were trimmed by 6 bases and 3 bases, with 12 bases remaining between them. Germline V gene lookup returns CDR1 MRHNA and CDR2 SNTAGT. CDR3 length: 13 residues. CDR3 sequence: CASRLGQFYEQYF. The CDR3 coding sequence is TGTGCCAGCAGACTCGGACAGTTCTACGAGCAGTACTTC.

The chain couples TRBV28 to TRBJ1-1; D uncertain. Germline-derived CDR1 and CDR2 are MDHEN and SYDVKM. This CDR3 is built from 13 residues. With 6 bases removed from V and 4 bases from J, the gap between germline ends came to 12 bases. The CDR3 region has the DNA TGTGCCAGCAGGCTATCCGTCGTCACTGAAGCTTTCTTT. It specifies CASRLSVVTEAFF.